This section outlines one T cell receptor beta chain sequence together with its context. The data stem from a study of blood T cell repertoires in COVID-19. V shed 3 bases, J shed 4 bases, and the junction held 9 bases outside the gene matches. Germline CDR1 is SEHNR and CDR2 is FQNEAQ (reference sequence). CDR3 length: 17 residues. Libraries were prepared by immunoSEQ multiplex PCR; TCRdb keeps only in-frame clonotypes and omits some of them. The top ten hold roughly 15% of the sample, which has 150,000 to 160,000 clones, roughly nine tenths seen once. The chain joins TRBV7-9 to TRBJ1-5; 10 nucleotides match TRBD1. The clonotype was recovered from a woman aged 40 to 49 with acute or convalescent COVID-19. Sequencing was carried out using peripheral blood. The CDR3 bases are TGTGCCAGCAGCTTTGGGACAGGGGAGTGGGAGAATCAGCCCCAGCATTTT. Residues: CASSFGTGEWENQPQHF.